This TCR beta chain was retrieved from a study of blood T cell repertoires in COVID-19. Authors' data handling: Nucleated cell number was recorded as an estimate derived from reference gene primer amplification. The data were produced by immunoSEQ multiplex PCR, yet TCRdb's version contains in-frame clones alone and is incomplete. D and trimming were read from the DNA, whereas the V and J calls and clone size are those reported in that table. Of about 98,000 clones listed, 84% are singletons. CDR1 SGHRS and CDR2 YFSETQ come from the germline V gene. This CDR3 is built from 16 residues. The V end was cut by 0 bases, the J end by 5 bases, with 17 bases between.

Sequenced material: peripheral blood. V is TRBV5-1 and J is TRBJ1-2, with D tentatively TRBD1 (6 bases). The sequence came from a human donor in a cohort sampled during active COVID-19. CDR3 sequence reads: CASSLDPGGPLYGYTF. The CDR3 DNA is TGCGCCAGCAGCTTGGATCCGGGGGGGCCGCTTTATGGCTACACCTTC.